The clone carrying this TCR beta chain was picked up a small number of times. This entry is derived from a study of cytomegalovirus exposure and HLA in healthy donors. Background on the study: Prior work identified 120 million or so unique TCR beta sequences in around 170 million T cells. The Caucasian-associated ancestry cluster held roughly 78% of approximately 400 genotyped donors.

PCR used 60 Vbeta primers and 13 Jbeta primers. Assay: immunoSEQ multiplex PCR; the TCRdb copy retains only in-frame clones and omits some. The table lists some 130,000 clones, about 85% of them singletons, with 1.7% in the top ten. The CDR3 covers 12 residues. Trimming at V came to 0 bases and at J to 13 bases, leaving 7 bases not matched to a gene. CDR1 is GTSNPN and CDR2 is SVGIG in the germline V gene (reference sequence). The sequence came from a boy younger than 18 in good health and CMV-seronegative. This chain uses TRBV30 with TRBJ1-1, with 8 bases matching TRBD1. Sequencing was carried out using PBMCs. CDR3 in DNA: TGTGCCTGGAGTGTGTGGCAGGGGGCGGTTTTCTTT. It codes for CAWSVWQGAVFF.